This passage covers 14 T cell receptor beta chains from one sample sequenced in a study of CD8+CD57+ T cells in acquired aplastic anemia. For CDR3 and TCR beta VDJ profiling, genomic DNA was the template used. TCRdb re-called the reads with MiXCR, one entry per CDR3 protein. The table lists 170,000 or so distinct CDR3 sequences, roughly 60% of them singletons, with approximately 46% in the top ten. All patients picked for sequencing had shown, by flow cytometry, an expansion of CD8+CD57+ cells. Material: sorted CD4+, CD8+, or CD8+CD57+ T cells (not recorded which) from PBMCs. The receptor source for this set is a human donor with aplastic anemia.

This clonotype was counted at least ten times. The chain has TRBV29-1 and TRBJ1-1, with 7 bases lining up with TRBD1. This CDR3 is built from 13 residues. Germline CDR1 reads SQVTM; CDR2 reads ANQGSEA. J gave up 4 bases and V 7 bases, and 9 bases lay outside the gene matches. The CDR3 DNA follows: TGCAGCGCTGACAGGGAGGGGAGCACTGAAGCTTTCTTT. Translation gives CSADREGSTEAFF.

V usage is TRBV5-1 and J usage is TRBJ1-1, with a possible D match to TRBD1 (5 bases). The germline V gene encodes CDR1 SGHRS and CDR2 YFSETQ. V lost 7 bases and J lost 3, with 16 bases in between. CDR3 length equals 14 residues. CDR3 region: CASPIQGRYTEAFF. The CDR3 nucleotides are TGCGCCAGCCCTATTCAGGGTCGATACACTGAAGCTTTCTTT.

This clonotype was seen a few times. The CDR3 DNA is TGCAGTGCCCTGCCGGACCTCTCCTACGAGCAGTACTTC. It encodes CSALPDLSYEQYF. The V call is TRBV20-1, the J call TRBJ2-7; D gene uncertain. The germline V and J ends were trimmed by 6 bases and 0 bases, with 12 bases remaining between them. This CDR3 contains 13 residues. In germline, CDR1 is DFQATT, CDR2 SNEGSKA (reference sequence).

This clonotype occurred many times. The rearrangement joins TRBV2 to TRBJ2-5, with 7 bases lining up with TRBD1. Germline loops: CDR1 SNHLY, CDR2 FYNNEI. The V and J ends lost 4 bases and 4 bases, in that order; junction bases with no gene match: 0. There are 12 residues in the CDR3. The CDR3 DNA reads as TGTGCCAGCAGTGCAGGGGGAGAGACCCAGTACTTC. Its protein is CASSAGGETQYF.

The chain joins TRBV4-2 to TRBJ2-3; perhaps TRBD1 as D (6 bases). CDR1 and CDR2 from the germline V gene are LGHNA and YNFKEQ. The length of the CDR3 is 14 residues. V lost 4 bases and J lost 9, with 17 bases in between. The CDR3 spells CASSLGQMGATQYF. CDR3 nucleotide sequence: TGTGCCAGCAGCCTAGGACAGATGGGGGCGACGCAGTATTTT.

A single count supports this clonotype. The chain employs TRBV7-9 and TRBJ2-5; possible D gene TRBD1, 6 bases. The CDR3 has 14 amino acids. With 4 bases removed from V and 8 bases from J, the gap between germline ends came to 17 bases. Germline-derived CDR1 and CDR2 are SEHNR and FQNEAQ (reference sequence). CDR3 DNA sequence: TGTGCCAGCAGCTCAGACAGGTTGGGATTCACCCAGTACTTC. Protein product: CASSSDRLGFTQYF. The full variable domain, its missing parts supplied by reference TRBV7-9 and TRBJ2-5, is DTGVSQNPRHKITKRGQNVTFRCDPISEHNRLYWYRQTLGQGPEFLTYFQNEAQLEKSRLLSDRFSAERPKGSFSTLEIQRTEQGDSAMYLCASSSDRLGFTQYFGPGTRLLVL.

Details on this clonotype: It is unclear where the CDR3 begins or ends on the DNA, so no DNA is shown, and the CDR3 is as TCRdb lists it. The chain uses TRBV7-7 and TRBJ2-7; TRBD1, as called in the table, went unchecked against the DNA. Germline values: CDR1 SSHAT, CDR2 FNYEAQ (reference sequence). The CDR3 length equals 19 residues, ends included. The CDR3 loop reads CASSPLCASSIQGYYEQYF.

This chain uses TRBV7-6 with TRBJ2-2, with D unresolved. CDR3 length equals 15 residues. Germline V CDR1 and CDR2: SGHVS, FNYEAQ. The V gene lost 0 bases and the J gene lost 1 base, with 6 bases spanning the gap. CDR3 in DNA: TGTGCCAGCAGCTTAGCAGGGATGAACACCGGGGAGCTGTTTTTT. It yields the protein CASSLAGMNTGELFF. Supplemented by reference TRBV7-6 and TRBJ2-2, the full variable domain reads GAGVSQSPRYKVTKRGQDVALRCDPISGHVSLYWYRQALGQGPEFLTYFNYEAQQDKSGLPNDRFSAERPEGSISTLTIQRTEQRDSAMYRCASSLAGMNTGELFFGEGSRLTVL.

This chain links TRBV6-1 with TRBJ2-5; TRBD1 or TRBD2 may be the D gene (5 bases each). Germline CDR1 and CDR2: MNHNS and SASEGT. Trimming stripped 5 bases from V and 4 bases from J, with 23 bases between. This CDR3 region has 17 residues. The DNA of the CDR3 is TGTGCCAGCAGTACCGTAACACATAGGGACGACGGAGAGACCCAGTACTTC. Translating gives CASSTVTHRDDGETQYF.

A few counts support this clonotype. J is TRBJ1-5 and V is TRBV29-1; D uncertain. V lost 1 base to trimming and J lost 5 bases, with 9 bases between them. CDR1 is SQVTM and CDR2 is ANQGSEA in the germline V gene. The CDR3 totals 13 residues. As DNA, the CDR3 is TGCAGCGTTGAAGTTGGAGCAGATCAGCCCCAGCATTTT. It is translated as CSVEVGADQPQHF.

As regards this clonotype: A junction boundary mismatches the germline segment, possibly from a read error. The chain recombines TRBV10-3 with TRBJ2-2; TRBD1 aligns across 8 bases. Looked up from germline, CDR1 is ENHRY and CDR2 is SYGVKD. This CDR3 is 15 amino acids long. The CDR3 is CAISERTGNIGELFF. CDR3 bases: TGTGCCATCAGTGAGCGGACAGGGAACATCGGGGAGCTGTTTTTT.

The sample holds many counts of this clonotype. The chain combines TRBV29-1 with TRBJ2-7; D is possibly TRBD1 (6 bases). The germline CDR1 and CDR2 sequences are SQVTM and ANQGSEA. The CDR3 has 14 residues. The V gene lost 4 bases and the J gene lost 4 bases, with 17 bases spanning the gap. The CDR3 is CSVGTDTGPYEQYF. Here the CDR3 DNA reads TGCAGCGTTGGGACCGATACAGGGCCGTACGAGCAGTACTTC.

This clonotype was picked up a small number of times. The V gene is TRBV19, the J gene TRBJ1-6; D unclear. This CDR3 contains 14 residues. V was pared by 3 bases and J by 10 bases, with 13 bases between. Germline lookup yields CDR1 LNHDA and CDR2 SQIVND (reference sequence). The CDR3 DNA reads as TGTGCCAGTAGTATCGGTTCAGCACACTCACCCCTCCACTTT. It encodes CASSIGSAHSPLHF.

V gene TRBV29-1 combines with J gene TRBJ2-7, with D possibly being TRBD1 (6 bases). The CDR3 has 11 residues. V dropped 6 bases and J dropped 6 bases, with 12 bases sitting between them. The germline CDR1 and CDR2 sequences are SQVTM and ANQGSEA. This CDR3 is CSVTRGGEQYF. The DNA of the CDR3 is TGCAGCGTCACCCGAGGGGGCGAGCAGTACTTC.